This T cell receptor beta chain is drawn from a study of blood T cells in healthy people across ages. The CDR3 sequence is 16 residues long. In germline, CDR1 is MNHNY, CDR2 SVGAGI (reference sequence). V lost 2 bases, J lost 5 bases, and 6 bases stayed unmatched. Sample-barcoded 5' priming and a J-beta primer mix drove a second PCR of about 6 to 12 cycles. TCRdb re-analysed the 5' RACE reads in MiXCR, keeping a single row per CDR3 protein. The data show about 650,000 distinct CDR3 sequences, about a third seen once. Researchers collected around 11 milliliters of peripheral blood from every single donor.

This sequence joins TRBV6-6 and TRBJ2-2, with 9 bases matching TRBD2. This clonotype was sampled from an elderly woman in good health. Sequenced sample: blood. The CDR3 nucleotides read TGTGCCAGCAGTTACATAGGCGGGGGGGCTACCGGGGAGCTGTTTTTT. It is translated as CASSYIGGGATGELFF.